The TCR beta chain described here comes from a study of T cell responses to AZD1222 COVID-19 vaccine. Overall study findings and caveats: In a largely white British group with more females than males, clonal diversity was possibly underestimated.

The CDR3 is 11 amino acids. Germline CDR1 reads SGHDT; CDR2 reads YYEEEE. V dropped 3 bases and J dropped 4 bases, with 4 bases sitting between them. On this clone itself: Its antigen is undetermined.

Here immunoSEQ multiplex PCR was the method, and the copy in TCRdb shows in-frame clones only, minus some. The sample shows approximately 200,000 clones, 91% of them seen only once. This chain links TRBV5-6 with TRBJ1-1, with D unresolved. The TCR originated in an adult who received the AZD1222 COVID-19 vaccine. The sequences come from peripheral blood, collected 28 days after the second AZD1222 dose. CDR3 in DNA: TGTGCCAGCAGCTCGGCCACTGAAGCTTTCTTT. It codes for CASSSATEAFF. Filled out from reference TRBV5-6 and TRBJ1-1, the complete variable domain reads DAGVTQSPTHLIKTRGQQVTLRCSPKSGHDTVSWYQQALGQGPQFIFQYYEEEERQRGNFPDRFSGHQFPNYSSELNVNALLLGDSALYLCASSSATEAFFGQGTRLTVV.